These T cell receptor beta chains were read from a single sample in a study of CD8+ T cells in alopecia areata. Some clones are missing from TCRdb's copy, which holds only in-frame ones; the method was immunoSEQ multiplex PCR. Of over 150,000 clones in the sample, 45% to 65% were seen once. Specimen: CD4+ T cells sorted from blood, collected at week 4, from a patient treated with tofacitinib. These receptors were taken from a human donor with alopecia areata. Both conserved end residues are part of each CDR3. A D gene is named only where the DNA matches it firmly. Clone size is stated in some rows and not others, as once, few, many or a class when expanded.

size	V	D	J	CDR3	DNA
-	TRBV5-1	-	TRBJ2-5	CASSSGLQETQYF	TGCGCCAGCAGCTCGGGACTTCAAGAGACCCAGTACTTC
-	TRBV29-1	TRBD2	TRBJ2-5	CSVERGLAGGPETQYF	TGCAGCGTTGAGAGGGGATTAGCGGGAGGGCCAGAGACCCAGTACTTC
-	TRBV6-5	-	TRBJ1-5	CASSHGNQPQHF	TGTGCCAGCAGCCACGGGAATCAGCCCCAGCATTTT
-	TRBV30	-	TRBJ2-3	CAWISQWPSSTDTQYF	TGTGCCTGGATTAGTCAGTGGCCATCTAGCACAGATACGCAGTATTTT
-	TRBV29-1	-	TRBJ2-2	CSVREGWLGTINTGELFF	TGCAGCGTTCGAGAAGGGTGGCTCGGGACAATTAACACCGGGGAGCTGTTTTTT
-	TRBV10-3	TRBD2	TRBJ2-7	CAISGETSGLYEQYF	TGTGCCATCAGTGGGGAGACTAGCGGGCTCTACGAGCAGTACTTC
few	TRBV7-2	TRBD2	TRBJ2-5	CASSLRPGRGGETQYF	TGTGCCAGCAGCCTCAGGCCAGGCCGCGGGGGAGAGACCCAGTACTTC
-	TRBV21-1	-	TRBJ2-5	CASSFRTGCETQYF	TGTGCCAGCAGCTTCCGGACAGGGTGCGAGACCCAGTACTTC
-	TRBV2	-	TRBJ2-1	CASSAGHGKQFF	TGTGCCAGCAGTGCCGGACACGGGAAGCAGTTCTTC
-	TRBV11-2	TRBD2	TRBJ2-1	CASSRERESDEQFF	TGTGCCAGCAGCCGTGAGCGGGAAAGTGATGAGCAGTTCTTC
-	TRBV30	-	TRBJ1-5	CAWSVGRDGQPQHF	TGTGCCTGGAGTGTGGGCAGGGATGGCCAGCCCCAGCATTTT
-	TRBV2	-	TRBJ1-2	CASSTATGFGYTF	TGTGCCAGCAGTACGGCAACAGGGTTCGGCTACACCTTC
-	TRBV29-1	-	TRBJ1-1	CSVVRGALGAFF	TGCAGCGTTGTTCGGGGGGCCCTTGGGGCTTTCTTT
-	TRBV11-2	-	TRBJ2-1	CASSGEGEGPHEQFF	TGTGCCAGCAGCGGGGAGGGGGAGGGGCCCCATGAGCAGTTCTTC
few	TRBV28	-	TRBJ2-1	CASSDGWDREFF	TGTGCCAGCAGTGACGGATGGGACCGCGAGTTCTTC
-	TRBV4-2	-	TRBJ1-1	CASSTDGYMNTEAFF	TGTGCCAGCAGCACCGACGGCTACATGAACACTGAAGCTTTCTTT
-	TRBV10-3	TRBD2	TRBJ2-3	CAISDPPGLAEVAQYF	TGTGCCATCAGTGACCCTCCGGGACTAGCGGAAGTTGCGCAGTATTTT
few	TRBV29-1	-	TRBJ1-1	CSASLGRDTEAFF	TGCAGCGCCTCCCTCGGGAGGGACACTGAAGCTTTCTTT
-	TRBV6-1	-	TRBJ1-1	CASSEQKPNTEAFF	TGTGCCAGCAGTGAACAGAAACCGAACACTGAAGCTTTCTTT
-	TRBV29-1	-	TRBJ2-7	CSVTGASYEQYF	TGCAGCGTGACAGGCGCCTCCTACGAGCAGTACTTC
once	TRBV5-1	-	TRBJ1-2	CASSRQPINGYTF	TGCGCCAGCAGCCGACAACCGATTAATGGCTACACCTTC
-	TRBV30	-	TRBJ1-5	CAWSVRGGSNQPQHF	TGTGCCTGGAGTGTTAGAGGCGGCAGCAATCAGCCCCAGCATTTT
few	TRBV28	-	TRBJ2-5	CASSRNGRIQETQYF	TGTGCCAGCAGCCGTAACGGACGGATCCAAGAGACCCAGTACTTC
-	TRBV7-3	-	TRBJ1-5	CASSLGRNQPQHF	TGTGCCAGCAGCTTAGGCCGCAATCAGCCCCAGCATTTT
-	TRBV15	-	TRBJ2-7	CATSRDRSHLGEQYF	TGTGCCACCAGCAGAGATCGTTCGCATTTGGGAGAGCAGTACTTC
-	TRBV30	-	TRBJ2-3	CASTIGTSTDTQYF	TGTGCCTCGACGATCGGGACTAGCACAGATACGCAGTATTTT
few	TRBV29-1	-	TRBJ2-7	CSVEDDGDEQYF	TGCAGCGTTGAAGATGACGGGGACGAGCAGTACTTC
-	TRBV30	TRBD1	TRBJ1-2	CAWSPTGTGAGYTF	TGTGCCTGGAGCCCGACAGGGACGGGGGCTGGCTACACCTTC
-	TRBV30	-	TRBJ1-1	CAWMADTEAFF	TGTGCCTGGATGGCTGACACTGAAGCTTTCTTT
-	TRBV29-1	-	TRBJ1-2	CSVAPPYGYTF	TGCAGCGTTGCACCCCCCTATGGCTACACCTTC
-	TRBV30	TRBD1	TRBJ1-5	CAWTRGQNGQPQHF	TGTGCCTGGACGAGGGGGCAGAATGGTCAGCCCCAGCATTTT
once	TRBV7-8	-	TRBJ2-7	CASSGSGNYEQYF	TGTGCCAGCAGCGGCTCAGGGAACTACGAGCAGTACTTC
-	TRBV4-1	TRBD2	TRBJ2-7	CASSLGLAGSYEQYF	TGCGCCAGCAGCCTAGGACTAGCGGGATCCTACGAGCAGTACTTC
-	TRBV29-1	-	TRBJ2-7	CSVAGRSSYEQYF	TGCAGCGTTGCCGGCCGGAGCTCCTACGAGCAGTACTTC
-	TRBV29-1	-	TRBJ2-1	CSSRSGGLDNEQFF	TGCAGCAGCCGTAGTGGCGGGTTAGACAATGAGCAGTTCTTC
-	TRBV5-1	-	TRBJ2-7	CASRLDGPSSYEQYF	TGCGCCAGCAGATTAGACGGTCCGAGCTCCTACGAGCAGTACTTC
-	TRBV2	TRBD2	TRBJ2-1	CASSVSAKGGTSGSREQFF	TGTGCCAGCAGTGTTTCAGCCAAAGGTGGGACTAGCGGGAGCCGCGAGCAGTTCTTC
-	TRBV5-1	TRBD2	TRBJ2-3	CASSFERERDTQYF	TGCGCCAGCAGCTTCGAGCGGGAGAGAGATACGCAGTATTTT
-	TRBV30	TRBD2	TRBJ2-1	CAWSRLAGANNEQFF	TGTGCCTGGAGTAGACTAGCGGGAGCGAATAATGAGCAGTTCTTC
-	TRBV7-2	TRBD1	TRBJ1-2	CASSLTGTAYGYTF	TGTGCCAGCAGCCTCACCGGGACAGCCTATGGCTACACCTTC
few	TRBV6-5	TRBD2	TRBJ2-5	CATQPSGSGAQYF	TGTGCCACCCAACCCTCCGGCAGCGGGGCCCAGTACTTC
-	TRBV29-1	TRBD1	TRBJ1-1	CSVGTGGTEAFF	TGCAGCGTAGGGACAGGGGGGACTGAAGCTTTCTTT
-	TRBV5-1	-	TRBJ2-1	CASGSGLSSYNEQFF	TGCGCCAGCGGTTCGGGACTGTCTTCCTACAATGAGCAGTTCTTC
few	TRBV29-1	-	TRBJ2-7	CSVDVGVREQYF	TGCAGCGTTGATGTGGGAGTACGCGAGCAGTACTTC
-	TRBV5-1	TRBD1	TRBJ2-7	CASSLDKGTESYEQYF	TGCGCCAGCAGCTTGGACAAGGGGACAGAGTCCTACGAGCAGTACTTC
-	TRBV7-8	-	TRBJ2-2	CASSPSRAQRELFF	TGTGCCAGCAGCCCCTCTAGGGCCCAGCGGGAGCTGTTTTTT
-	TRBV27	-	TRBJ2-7	CASTRRLRGRVYEQYF	TGTGCCAGCACCCGCCGCTTGAGGGGTCGGGTCTACGAGCAGTACTTC
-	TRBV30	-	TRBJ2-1	CAWSGVLDEQFF	TGTGCCTGGAGTGGGGTTTTGGATGAGCAGTTCTTC
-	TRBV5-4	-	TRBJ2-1	CASSRVDGRNEQFF	TGTGCCAGCAGCCGGGTTGATGGCCGCAATGAGCAGTTCTTC
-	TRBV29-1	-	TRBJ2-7	CSVRWAYEQYF	TGCAGCGTCCGCTGGGCCTACGAGCAGTACTTC
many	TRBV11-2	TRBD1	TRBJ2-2	CASSFRRQGAGELFF	TGTGCCAGCAGCTTTCGAAGACAGGGGGCCGGGGAGCTGTTTTTT
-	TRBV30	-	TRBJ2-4	CAWIVGHPSGGKNIQYF	TGTGCCTGGATAGTGGGGCACCCCTCTGGGGGCAAAAACATTCAGTACTTC